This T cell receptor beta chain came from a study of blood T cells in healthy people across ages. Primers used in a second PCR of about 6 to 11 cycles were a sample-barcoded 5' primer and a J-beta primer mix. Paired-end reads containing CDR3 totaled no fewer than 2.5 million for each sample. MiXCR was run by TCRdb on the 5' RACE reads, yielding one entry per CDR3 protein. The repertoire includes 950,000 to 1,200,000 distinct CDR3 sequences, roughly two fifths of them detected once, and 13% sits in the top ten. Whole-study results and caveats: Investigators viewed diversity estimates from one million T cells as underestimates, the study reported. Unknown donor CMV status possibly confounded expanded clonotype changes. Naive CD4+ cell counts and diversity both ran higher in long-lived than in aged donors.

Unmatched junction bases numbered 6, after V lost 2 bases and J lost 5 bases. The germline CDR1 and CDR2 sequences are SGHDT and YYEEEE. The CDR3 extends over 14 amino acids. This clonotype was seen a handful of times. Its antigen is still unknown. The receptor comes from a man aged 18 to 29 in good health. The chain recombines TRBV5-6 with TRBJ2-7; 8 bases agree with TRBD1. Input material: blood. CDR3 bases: TGTGCCAGCAGCTTACAGGGGGTAAGGCACGAGCAGTACTTC. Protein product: CASSLQGVRHEQYF.